These 9 T cell receptor beta chains came from one sample sequenced in a study of CD8 T cells in ankylosing spondylitis. TCRdb reprocessed the 5' RACE reads with MiXCR, giving one entry per CDR3 protein. In the table there are approximately 140,000 distinct CDR3 sequences, about 42% of which are singletons. What was sequenced was synovial fluid, either unsorted or a sorted T cell fraction (not recorded which). All receptors come from a male donor with ankylosing spondylitis.

The chain links TRBV18 to TRBJ1-5; no reliable D call. The CDR3 spans 13 residues. Germline lookup yields CDR1 KGHSH and CDR2 LQKENI. V was shortened by 2 bases and J by 8 bases, with 10 bases between the two germline ends. The CDR3, as DNA: TGTGCCAGCTCACCAAGGGTAGGGAAGCCCCAGCATTTT. It codes for CASSPRVGKPQHF.

The chain combines TRBV20-1 with TRBJ2-5; 12 nucleotides line up with TRBD2. With V trimmed by 5 bases and J by 5 bases, 12 bases remained unmatched. The germline gives CDR1 DFQATT, CDR2 SNEGSKA (reference sequence). This CDR3 region has 16 residues. The CDR3 coding sequence is TGCAGTGCTTATCTAGCGGGAGGGCCATCGAAGGAGACCCAGTACTTC. Encoded protein: CSAYLAGGPSKETQYF.

This chain links TRBV6-2 or TRBV6-3 with TRBJ2-2, with 7 bases that match TRBD1. The CDR3 is 15 amino acids. The junction had 7 bases not matched to a gene; V was cut back by 6 bases and J by 3 bases. CDR1 is MNHEY, CDR2 SVGEGT, per germline. The CDR3 region has the DNA TGTGCCAGCAGCCCCGGGACAGTAGACACCGGGGAGCTGTTTTTT. Amino acid sequence: CASSPGTVDTGELFF.

This clonotype was picked up a small number of times. The V gene is TRBV20-1, the J gene TRBJ1-2; maybe TRBD1 (5 bases). Trimming left V 6 bases short and J 4 bases short, with 18 bases between. The CDR3 totals 14 residues. In germline, CDR1 is DFQATT, CDR2 SNEGSKA (reference sequence). In DNA form, the CDR3 reads TGCAGTGCAAAGGGGTCTTCGGACGCCTATGGCTACACCTTC. Residues: CSAKGSSDAYGYTF.

The genes are TRBV6-2 or TRBV6-3 and TRBJ1-2; D might be TRBD1 (6 bases). Germline V gene sequence: CDR1 MNHEY, CDR2 SVGEGT. CDR3 size: 15 residues. Deletions cut 5 bases from V and 6 bases from J, with 19 bases between. CDR3 sequence reads: CASSDPLQGLDGYTF. For the CDR3, the DNA is TGTGCCAGCAGTGACCCGTTACAGGGATTGGATGGCTACACCTTC.

This clonotype was recorded only once. The chain uses TRBV3-1 and TRBJ2-7, with D uncertain. The CDR3 extends over 14 amino acids. Germline loops: CDR1 LGHDT, CDR2 YNNKEL (reference sequence). Trimming removed 0 bases from V and 6 bases from J, with 12 bases in between. The CDR3 here is CASSQDSGVGEQYF. Written as DNA, the CDR3 is TGTGCCAGCAGCCAAGATTCTGGGGTCGGCGAGCAGTACTTC.

The chain is built from TRBV12-3 or TRBV12-4 and TRBJ2-7, with D perhaps given as TRBD1 or TRBD2 (6 bases each). CDR3 length: 12 amino acids. Deletions cut 8 bases from V and 2 bases from J, with 10 bases between. CDR3 protein: CASRGQTYEQYF. In DNA form, the CDR3 reads TGTGCCAGCCGGGGGCAGACCTACGAGCAGTACTTC.

This chain uses TRBV10-3 with TRBJ1-1; D gene unclear. The length of the CDR3 is 15 residues. The germline V gene encodes CDR1 ENHRY and CDR2 SYGVKD. Trimming took off 2 bases at V and 1 base at J, with 11 bases between the two ends. This chain's CDR3 is CAISEVRQKNTEAFF. CDR3 DNA sequence: TGTGCCATCAGTGAGGTTCGGCAGAAGAACACTGAAGCTTTCTTT.

The gene calls are TRBV6-1 and TRBJ1-1; no firm D call. The CDR3 contains 15 residues. V shed 1 base and J shed 7 bases, with 16 bases lying between them. Germline CDR1 reads MNHNS; CDR2 reads SASEGT. In nucleotides, the CDR3 is TGTGCCAGCAGTGAAGACATGGGGAAAGCGGGTGAAGCTTTCTTT. Amino acid sequence: CASSEDMGKAGEAFF.